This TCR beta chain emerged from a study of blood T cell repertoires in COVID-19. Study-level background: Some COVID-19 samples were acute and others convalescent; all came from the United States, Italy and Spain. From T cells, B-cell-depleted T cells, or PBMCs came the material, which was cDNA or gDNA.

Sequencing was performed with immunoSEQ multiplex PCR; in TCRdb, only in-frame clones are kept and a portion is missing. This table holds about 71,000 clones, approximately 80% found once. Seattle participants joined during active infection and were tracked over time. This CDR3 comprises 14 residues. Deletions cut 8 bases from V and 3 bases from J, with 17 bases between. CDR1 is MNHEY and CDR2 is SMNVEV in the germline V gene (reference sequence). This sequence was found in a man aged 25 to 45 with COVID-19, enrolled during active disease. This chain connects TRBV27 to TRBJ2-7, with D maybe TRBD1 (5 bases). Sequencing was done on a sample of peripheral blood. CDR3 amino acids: CASAVSQGIYEQYF. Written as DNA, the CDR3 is TGTGCCAGCGCCGTGAGCCAGGGCATCTACGAGCAGTACTTC.